This entry lists 2 T cell receptor beta chains sequenced from one sample in a study of T-cell memory formation after mild COVID-19. TCRdb independently ran MiXCR on the 5' RACE reads; one entry per CDR3 protein. The data hold some 40,000 distinct CDR3 sequences, with 6% to 9.5% observed a single time. The material sequenced was PBMCs or a T cell subset sorted from them (not recorded which). Receptor source: a man aged 18 to 29 who had mild COVID-19 (a few samples of this study predate the infection). Cell type and time point are not known.

This rearrangement joins TRBV5-1 to TRBJ2-7; 8 bases align to TRBD1. V lost 4 bases and J lost 1; bases outside the gene matches: 7. The germline gives CDR1 SGHRS, CDR2 YFSETQ. The CDR3 extends over 15 amino acids. CDR3 nucleotides: TGCGCCAGCAGCGGGACAGGATTACGGTCCTACGAGCAGTACTTC. Translating it yields CASSGTGLRSYEQYF.

The genes are TRBV9 and TRBJ2-1; no reliable D call. Trimming took 4 bases from V and 0 from J, leaving 8 bases between them. Germline CDR1 SGDLS, CDR2 YYNGEE. This CDR3 comprises 14 residues. The CDR3 region is CASSRLSSYNEQFF. In DNA, the CDR3 is TGTGCCAGCAGCCGGTTAAGCTCCTACAATGAGCAGTTCTTC.